This record concerns one TCR beta chain sequence. The antigen remains unidentified. The entry originates in a study of cytomegalovirus exposure and HLA in healthy donors. The germline gives CDR1 MDHEN, CDR2 SYDVKM. The CDR3 runs to 13 residues. V lost 5 bases, J lost 3 bases, and 10 bases lay in between. This PCR relied on a set of 60 Vbeta primers and 13 Jbeta primers. Sequencing was performed with immunoSEQ multiplex PCR; in TCRdb, only in-frame clones are kept and a portion is missing. The sample data list about 54,000 clones. Findings and caveats of the study: In a later analysis, TCR beta V- and J-gene trimming showed a link to a missense DCLRE1C variant. There were three CMV-associated chains whose specificity for CMV antigens was confirmed in vitro. For most TCR sequences rarity was the rule, although some public TCRs occurred in many donors. Presence/absence analyses assumed roughly uniform sequencing depth across donors, which may not hold.

The clonotype originates from a woman aged 40 to 50 in good health and CMV-seronegative. Sequencing was done on a sample of PBMCs. The chain combines TRBV28 with TRBJ1-2; maybe TRBD1 (6 bases). The CDR3 sequence is CASSRRTDYGYTF. CDR3 DNA sequence: TGTGCCAGCAGTCGACGGACAGACTATGGCTACACCTTC.